These T cell receptor beta chains were read from a single sample in a study of CD8+CD57+ T cells in acquired aplastic anemia. TCRdb passed the reads through MiXCR, listing each CDR3 protein once. The repertoire holds 180,000 or so distinct CDR3 sequences, 40% to 50% seen once, with under 3% in the top ten. The sequencing sample was made of sorted CD4+, CD8+, or CD8+CD57+ T cells (not recorded which) from PBMCs. The receptors come from a human donor in good health. Each CDR3 is given with its conserved first and last residue. D genes are given only for firm matches. Expanded clones get a size class; other rows say once, few or many, or leave the size out.

>many|TRBD2|TRBV20-1|TRBJ2-1
CSATGLADNEQFF
TGCAGTGCCACGGGACTAGCGGACAATGAGCAGTTCTTC
>few|TRBD2|TRBV6-2/TRBV6-3|TRBJ2-1
CASSPGLATYNEQFF
TGTGCCAGCAGCCCTGGACTAGCGACCTACAATGAGCAGTTCTTC
>NA|NA|TRBV7-9|TRBJ2-5
CASSFFSGETQYF
TGTGCCAGCAGCTTTTTTAGCGGAGAGACCCAGTACTTC
>few|NA|TRBV9|TRBJ1-6
CASRRSAGAWVRSSSHF
TGTGCCAGCAGGCGTAGCGCGGGGGCATGGGTTCGTTCAAGTAGCCACTTT
>many|NA|TRBV7-6|TRBJ2-1
CASSHGERTEQFF
TGTGCCAGCAGCCACGGGGAAAGGACTGAGCAGTTCTTC
>NA|TRBD1|TRBV7-3|TRBJ1-1
CASRSNGQGRTEAFF
TGTGCCAGCAGATCTAATGGACAGGGTCGGACTGAAGCTTTCTTT
>many|NA|TRBV7-3|TRBJ2-1
CASSLTLGGYNEQFF
TGTGCCAGCAGCTTAACGTTGGGGGGTTACAATGAGCAGTTCTTC
>many|NA|TRBV6-1|TRBJ1-5
CASSLTSDQPQHF
TGTGCCAGCAGTTTAACCAGCGATCAGCCCCAGCATTTT
>many|NA|TRBV5-1|TRBJ2-7
CASSLAGGTYEQYF
TGCGCCAGCAGCTTGGCCGGGGGTACCTACGAGCAGTACTTC
>NA|NA|TRBV4-2|TRBJ2-5
CASSQEREETQYF
TGTGCCAGCAGCCAAGAGAGGGAGGAGACCCAGTACTTC
>NA|NA|TRBV11-3|TRBJ2-2
CASRGSTAGELFF
TGTGCCAGCAGGGGGAGTACGGCCGGGGAGCTGTTTTTT
>many|TRBD2|TRBV19|TRBJ2-1
CASSIIAVAGLGGNEQFF
TGTGCCAGTAGTATTATAGCCGTCGCGGGACTAGGGGGCAATGAGCAGTTCTTC
>NA|NA|TRBV29-1|TRBJ1-5
CSVTEGNQPQHF
TGCAGCGTTACGGAGGGCAATCAGCCCCAGCATTTT
>many|TRBD1|TRBV19|TRBJ1-2
CASSIVGQGAIGYTF
TGTGCCAGTAGTATAGTGGGACAGGGGGCGATTGGCTACACCTTC
>few|TRBD2|TRBV6-1|TRBJ2-3
CASSGDSGRFTDTQYF
TGTGCCAGCAGCGGGGATAGCGGGAGATTCACAGATACGCAGTATTTT
>NA|NA|TRBV4-2|TRBJ2-7
CASSQDLGRIYEQYF
TGTGCCAGCAGCCAAGATCTGGGTAGAATTTACGAGCAGTACTTC
>many|TRBD1|TRBV14|TRBJ1-4
CASSQFRDSNEKLFF
TGTGCCAGCAGCCAGTTCCGGGACAGTAATGAAAAACTGTTTTTT
>many|NA|TRBV6-1|TRBJ1-2
CASSQGLGYGYTF
TGTGCCAGCAGTCAGGGCCTGGGCTATGGCTACACCTTC
>NA|NA|TRBV20-1|TRBJ2-6
CSARTGPRGANVLTF
TGCAGTGCTAGGACAGGCCCTAGGGGGGCCAACGTCCTGACTTTC
>few|TRBD1|TRBV15|TRBJ1-2
CATRDTGGLSGYTF
TGTGCCACCAGGGATACAGGGGGCCTTAGTGGCTACACCTTC
>NA|NA|TRBV29-1|TRBJ1-1
CSVKTTEAFF
TGCAGCGTTAAAACTACTGAAGCTTTCTTT
>many|NA|TRBV19|TRBJ2-1
CASRKVISYNEQFF
TGTGCCAGTAGAAAGGTGATTTCCTACAATGAGCAGTTCTTC
>NA|NA|TRBV28|TRBJ1-2
CASSSGPLYGYTF
TGTGCCAGCAGTTCAGGTCCTCTCTATGGCTACACCTTC
>NA|NA|TRBV19|TRBJ1-2
CASRTDPNYGYTF
TGTGCCAGTAGGACAGACCCTAACTATGGCTACACCTTC
>NA|TRBD1|TRBV5-8|TRBJ1-6
CASRRDRVSPLHF
TGTGCCAGCAGACGCGACAGGGTTTCACCCCTCCACTTT
>NA|TRBD2|TRBV11-3|TRBJ2-6
CASSSKGTSFSGANVLTF
TGTGCCAGCAGTTCCAAGGGGACTAGCTTCTCTGGGGCCAACGTCCTGACTTTC
>NA|NA|TRBV9|TRBJ1-2
CASSVGDTANCGYTF
TGTGCCAGCAGCGTAGGCGACACAGCTAACTGTGGCTACACCTTC
>many|NA|TRBV6-2/TRBV6-3|TRBJ2-5
CASSYKPLVYF
TGTGCCAGCAGTTACAAGCCTCTAGTGTACTTC
>many|NA|TRBV13|TRBJ2-3
CASSLGGDTDTQYF
TGTGCCAGCAGCCTAGGGGGGGACACAGATACGCAGTATTTT
>NA|NA|TRBV7-2|TRBJ1-4
CASSSYEKLFF
TGTGCCAGCAGCTCTTATGAAAAACTGTTTTTT
>NA|TRBD1|TRBV5-5|TRBJ1-2
CASSGARTGVSNGYTF
TGTGCCAGCAGCGGGGCCAGGACAGGGGTTTCGAATGGCTACACCTTC
>NA|TRBD1|TRBV19|TRBJ1-1
CASSFRDSNTEAFF
TGTGCCAGTAGTTTCCGGGACAGCAACACTGAAGCTTTCTTT
>few|NA|TRBV20-1|TRBJ2-3
CSASLGGKRTDTQYF
TGCAGTGCTAGCCTAGGGGGGAAGAGGACAGATACGCAGTATTTT
>few|NA|TRBV2|TRBJ1-1
CASRRDVGTEAFF
TGTGCCAGCAGGAGGGACGTGGGCACTGAAGCTTTCTTT
>many|NA|TRBV7-9|TRBJ2-3
CASSLEPSADTQYF
TGTGCCAGCAGCTTAGAGCCTAGCGCGGATACGCAGTATTTT
>NA|NA|TRBV18|TRBJ2-7
CASSPFPGYEQYF
TGTGCCAGCTCACCGTTTCCGGGCTACGAGCAGTACTTC
>NA|TRBD2|TRBV28|TRBJ2-7
CASSPSRRLAGAYPLEQYF
TGTGCCAGCAGTCCGTCCCGCCGACTAGCGGGAGCTTATCCCCTTGAGCAGTACTTC
>NA|NA|TRBV10-3|TRBJ2-3
CAISDSSSSTDTQYF
TGTGCCATCAGTGACAGCTCATCTAGCACAGATACGCAGTATTTT
>NA|TRBD2|TRBV20-1|TRBJ2-7
CSATKTSAGYEQYF
TGCAGTGCTACTAAAACTAGCGCCGGATACGAGCAGTACTTC
>many|NA|TRBV29-1|TRBJ2-1
CSVRRRSYNEQFF
TGCAGCGTTCGCAGACGCTCCTACAATGAGCAGTTCTTC
>NA|NA|TRBV7-2|TRBJ2-7
CASRVQGTYEQYF
TGTGCCAGCAGAGTACAGGGAACCTACGAGCAGTACTTC
>many|TRBD1|TRBV5-6|TRBJ1-1
CASNRTGGADEAFF
TGTGCCAGCAACAGGACAGGGGGCGCGGATGAAGCTTTCTTT
>many|NA|TRBV5-1|TRBJ1-5
CASSSTVDQPQHF
TGCGCCAGCAGCTCGACGGTTGATCAGCCCCAGCATTTT
>many|NA|TRBV5-6|TRBJ1-5
CASSLMDRLNQPQHF
TGTGCCAGCAGCTTAATGGACAGACTCAATCAGCCCCAGCATTTT
>NA|TRBD1|TRBV7-2|TRBJ2-7
CASSPGTGEYEQYF
TGTGCCAGCAGCCCTGGGACAGGGGAGTACGAGCAGTACTTC
>NA|TRBD1|TRBV6-4|TRBJ2-3
CASSDPMGDSRDTQYF
TGTGCCAGCAGTGACCCTATGGGGGACAGTCGAGATACGCAGTATTTT
>NA|TRBD1|TRBV7-8|TRBJ1-6
CASSLQGANNSPLHF
TGTGCCAGCAGCTTGCAGGGGGCGAATAATTCACCGCTCCACTTT
>NA|NA|TRBV19|TRBJ1-5
CASSITRDQPQHF
TGTGCCAGTAGTATAACCCGCGATCAGCCCCAGCATTTT
>many|NA|TRBV20-1|TRBJ2-3
CSASTGAPDTQYF
TGCAGTGCCAGTACCGGGGCTCCAGATACGCAGTATTTT
>NA|NA|TRBV7-8|TRBJ1-1
CASSPQATEAFF
TGTGCCAGCAGCCCTCAGGCGACTGAAGCTTTCTTC
>few|NA|TRBV2|TRBJ1-2
CASSETLGMVRGYTF
TGTGCCAGCAGTGAAACCTTAGGAATGGTGCGTGGCTACACCTTC